The 12 T cell receptor beta chains reported below all come from one sample, sequenced in a study of T cells after yellow fever vaccination (dated by TCRdb to about 2019). Sample treatment or condition, as interpreted from the label and publication: live attenuated yellow fever vaccine strain. Preparation of the library involved 5' RACE. For sequencing, an Illumina HiSeq 2500 was employed. TCRdb's own reprocessing of the public reads used fastp at Q25 and MiXCR and kept productive beta chains. Each CDR3 protein gets just one entry, which takes the most common genes and DNA from the rows behind it. The sample records approximately 300,000 distinct CDR3 sequences, roughly 7% of which are singletons. Together, the top ten hold about a sixth of the sample. The sample consisted of PBMCs, taken roughly 47 days after the first yellow fever vaccination. These receptor sequences come from a man younger than 35 who received the YFV17D yellow fever vaccine.

The table lists this clonotype with many counts. The chain's CDR3 is CASSWVGTGAGEQFF. The CDR3 DNA reads as TGTGCCAGCAGTTGGGTGGGAACGGGGGCGGGGGAGCAGTTCTTC. The V call is TRBV12-3 or TRBV12-4, the J call TRBJ2-1, with D perhaps being TRBD1 or TRBD2 (6 bases each). Trimming stripped 4 bases from V and 10 bases from J, with 20 bases between. There are 15 residues in the CDR3.

The rearrangement links TRBV5-1 to TRBJ2-1, with 13 bases lining up with TRBD2. The CDR3 is 17 amino acids. V lost 5 bases to trimming and J lost 1 base; unmatched junction nucleotides: 6. Per the germline V gene, CDR1 is SGHRS and CDR2 is YFSETQ. The CDR3 bases are TGCGCCAGCAGTCTGACTAGCGGGGGGCGGTCCTACAATGAGCAGTTCTTC. The encoded protein is CASSLTSGGRSYNEQFF.

The chain uses TRBV7-2 and TRBJ1-5, with D possibly being TRBD1 (6 bases). Trimming removed 5 bases from V and 3 bases from J, with 14 bases in between. CDR1 and CDR2 from the germline V gene are SGHTA and FQGNSA. This CDR3 is 15 amino acids long. CDR3 residues: CASSPQGGVNQPQHF. CDR3 DNA: TGTGCCAGCAGCCCTCAAGGGGGGGTCAATCAGCCCCAGCATTTT.

This clonotype has more than one count but fewer than ten. V gene TRBV5-1 combines with J gene TRBJ2-1; 7 nucleotides align to TRBD2. The CDR3 has 16 amino acids. The V gene end was trimmed by 2 bases and the J gene end by 7 bases; junction bases not matched to a gene: 12. Germline assignment: CDR1 SGHRS and CDR2 YFSETQ. This CDR3 reads CASSFPERGGSNEQFF. For the CDR3, the DNA is TGCGCCAGCAGCTTTCCCGAGCGGGGTGGATCGAATGAGCAGTTCTTC.

This chain joins TRBV7-9 and TRBJ2-7; D gene uncertain. CDR1 is SEHNR and CDR2 is FQNEAQ in the germline V gene (reference sequence). Trimming cost V 5 bases and J 3 bases, with 20 bases left between them. The CDR3 extends over 16 amino acids. The CDR3 reads CASSPGSTDGIYEQYF. Written as DNA, the CDR3 is TGTGCCAGCAGCCCCGGGTCAACAGACGGAATCTACGAGCAGTACTTC.

This clonotype has at least ten counts. The V and J genes are TRBV7-9 and TRBJ2-4; either TRBD1 or TRBD2 may supply D (5 bases each). V lost 5 bases and J 0 bases, leaving 14 bases between the germline ends. This CDR3 spans 16 amino acids. Germline CDR1 is SEHNR and CDR2 is FQNEAQ (reference sequence). In DNA, the CDR3 is TGTGCCAGCAGCCCTTATCGAGGGGTAGCCAAAAACATTCAGTACTTC. This translates into CASSPYRGVAKNIQYF. Drawing the rest from reference TRBV7-9 and TRBJ2-4, the complete variable domain is DTGVSQNPRHKITKRGQNVTFRCDPISEHNRLYWYRQTLGQGPEFLTYFQNEAQLEKSRLLSDRFSAERPKGSFSTLEIQRTEQGDSAMYLCASSPYRGVAKNIQYFGAGTRLSVL.

This clonotype was counted only a few times. The genes are TRBV6-2 or TRBV6-3 and TRBJ1-6; D gene uncertain. CDR1 MNHEY and CDR2 SVGEGT come from the germline V gene. This CDR3 is built from 11 residues. Trimming took 7 bases from V and 7 from J, leaving 5 bases between them. The CDR3 spells CASTQNSPLHF. The CDR3 DNA is TGTGCCAGCACCCAGAATTCACCCCTCCACTTT.

This clonotype was observed many times. CDR3 residues: CASSLELEGLEQYF. The CDR3, as DNA: TGTGCCAGCAGTTTAGAACTCGAGGGGCTCGAGCAGTACTTC. The rearrangement uses TRBV12-3 or TRBV12-4 and TRBJ2-7; D tentatively reads TRBD1 or TRBD2 (5 bases each). The CDR3 is made up of 14 amino acids. Trimming left V 1 base short and J 6 bases short, with 13 bases between.

This clonotype was counted only a few times. This chain's CDR3 is CASSPTAALGDTEAFF. The CDR3 DNA reads as TGCGCCAGCAGCCCAACCGCCGCACTGGGGGACACTGAAGCTTTCTTT. V is TRBV4-3 and J is TRBJ1-1; the D gene is possibly TRBD1 (5 bases). The V gene's germline CDR1 is LGHNA and CDR2 YSLEER. Deletions cut 4 bases from V and 3 bases from J, with 18 bases between. CDR3 length: 16 residues.

This clonotype was counted at least ten times. The V and J genes are TRBV6-1 and TRBJ2-6; no clear D gene. V dropped 3 bases and J dropped 0 bases, with 6 bases sitting between them. The CDR3 totals 15 residues. CDR1 MNHNS and CDR2 SASEGT come from the germline V gene. The CDR3 DNA reads TGTGCCAGCAGTGAGAAATACTCTGGGGCCAACGTCCTGACTTTC. Translating it yields CASSEKYSGANVLTF.

This clonotype was recorded at least ten times. The chain links TRBV6-5 to TRBJ2-6; D possibly corresponds to TRBD1 (5 bases). The germline V gene encodes CDR1 MNHEY and CDR2 SVGAGI. The V gene lost 0 bases and the J gene lost 1 base, with 7 bases spanning the gap. CDR3 length: 16 residues. The CDR3 is CASSYSSGSGANVLTF. The DNA for the CDR3 is TGTGCCAGCAGTTACTCGTCAGGGTCTGGGGCCAACGTCCTGACTTTC.

V and J are TRBV6-2 or TRBV6-3 and TRBJ1-1; D uncertain. The germline V gene encodes CDR1 MNHEY and CDR2 SVGEGT. The V gene lost 5 bases and the J gene lost 8 bases, with 12 bases spanning the gap. This CDR3 spans 12 amino acids. CDR3 coding DNA: TGTGCCAGCAGTACGACGGTACTCGAAGCTTTCTTT. This codes for CASSTTVLEAFF.